This T cell receptor beta chain derives from a study of shared clonotypes between healthy human individuals. Overall study findings and caveats: Generally, naive subsets came out with larger estimated richness than memory subsets.

Data came from immunoSEQ multiplex PCR; TCRdb stores just in-frame clones and leaves some out. This sample has some 1,900,000 clones, with less than 95% found just once. To note about this clone: Its specificity is not known.

CD8 cells classed as naive were CD45RO-negative and positively selected for CCR7, excluding terminally differentiated effector memory CD45RA+ cells. Germline CDR1 SGHVS, CDR2 FNYEAQ. The V segment lost 4 bases and the J segment 1 base; nucleotides outside the gene matches: 7. The CDR3 covers 16 residues. This chain joins TRBV7-6 and TRBJ2-5, with 9 bases aligning to TRBD2. The TCR sequence derives from a man younger than 30 in good health. The specimen was naive CD8+ T cells sorted from blood. The CDR3 sequence: CASSYSGSMSQETQYF. Written as DNA, the CDR3 is TGTGCCAGCAGCTATAGCGGGAGTATGTCCCAAGAGACCCAGTACTTC.